This entry describes one T cell receptor (beta chain). Its cognate antigen is unknown. The sample is drawn from a study of shared clonotypes between healthy human individuals. Study background: Per donor, three plates held CD4 naive cells, three held CD4 memory, two held CD8 naive and one held CD8 memory. Findings and limits, study-wide: Among donors, the sharing of clonotypes was expected to be influenced by sequencing depth.

Libraries were prepared by immunoSEQ multiplex PCR; TCRdb keeps only in-frame clonotypes and omits some of them. The sample has 2.5 million or so clones, approximately 92% seen once; the top ten hold 0.13% to 0.15%. Adult Caucasians living in Nashville, Tennessee made up all of the donors. The clonotype comes from a man younger than 35 in good health. The material sequenced was naive CD4+ T cells sorted from blood. The subset: CD45RA+ positively selected.

The DNA for the CDR3 is TGTGCCAGCAGCGCTAGCGGGTGGGCAGATACGCAGTATTTT. This gives the protein CASSASGWADTQYF. J is TRBJ2-3 and V is TRBV9; TRBD2 aligns across 8 bases. From germline, CDR1 is SGDLS and CDR2 YYNGEE. CDR3 length: 14 amino acids. Unmatched junction bases numbered 4, after V lost 3 bases and J lost 4 bases.